The clone carrying this T cell receptor (beta chain) has just one count. Its target is unknown. The entry originates in a study of CD8 T cell repertoires and HIV-1 epitope variants. Study-level information: Twenty-five autologous and known Gag and Nef epitope variant peptides each stimulated T cells separately. Control wells had CMV/EBV/flu peptides, negative Ebola AY9, or no peptide. The baseline condition was 1M T cells left uncultured.

Germline V gene lookup returns CDR1 MNHEY and CDR2 SMNVEV (reference sequence). The CDR3 contains 16 residues. V lost 3 bases and J 8 bases, leaving 19 bases between the germline ends. Sequencing was performed with immunoSEQ multiplex PCR; in TCRdb, only in-frame clones are kept and a portion is missing. Of fewer than 6,000 clones detected, about three fifths appear once; the ten largest clones hold approximately 44%. Study conclusions and caveats: Of fewer than 10 antigen-specific beta clonotypes, about 6 appeared to cross-react with escape variants.

This clonotype was obtained from a male donor with HIV. This chain connects TRBV27 to TRBJ2-2, with D perhaps matching TRBD2 (6 bases). The sequencing sample was made of cultured CD8+ T cells derived from PBMCs. CDR3 loop: CASSLGNGGRGGELFF. The CDR3 coding sequence is TGTGCCAGCAGTTTGGGGAACGGGGGACGCGGTGGGGAGCTGTTTTTT.